This T cell receptor beta chain emerged from a study of blood T cells in healthy people across ages. Overall study findings and caveats: One million T cells yielded diversity estimates that were considered underestimates. Diversity was higher, and naive CD4+ cells more numerous, in long-lived donors than in aged donors. There was no known CMV status for donors, so expanded clonotype changes were possibly confounded.

Per-sample yields of isolated PBMCs were at least 6 million. This clonotype was seen a handful of times. The antigen is not known. Primers used in a second PCR of roughly 7 to 11 cycles were a sample-barcoded 5' primer and a J-beta primer mix. MiXCR, run by TCRdb on the 5' RACE reads, gives a single entry per CDR3 protein. The sample has 650,000 to 1,000,000 distinct CDR3 sequences, 35% to 40% seen once. Germline V gives CDR1 LGHNA, CDR2 YNFKEQ. Trimming pared 0 bases from V and 7 bases from J, leaving 24 bases between. The CDR3 is 18 amino acids. Sequencing input: blood. The chain carries TRBV4-2 and TRBJ1-2, with D hard to call. The source is a man aged 18 to 35 in good health. The CDR3 DNA reads TGTGCCAGCAGCCAAGATGGAAGCTTGCTTACCTCGGGTAGTGGCTACACCTTC. Amino acids: CASSQDGSLLTSGSGYTF.